What follows are 10 T cell receptor beta chains derived from one specimen sequenced in a study of cytomegalovirus exposure and HLA in healthy donors listed by TCRdb under 2017. Preparation of the library involved the immunoSEQ multiplex PCR assay. For the multiplex PCR, a mixture combining 60 forward primers for TCR Vbeta segments and 13 reverse primers for TCR Jbeta segments was used. As stored in TCRdb, this immuneACCESS dataset retains in-frame rearrangements with V and J assigned. A fraction of the clones does not appear; measured against another copy, unresolved V genes explain less than half of the discrepancy, and the remainder lacks a known reason. The sample contains about 190,000 clones, about 90% of them found a single time. The leading ten clones occupy 1% to 1.5% of the sample. The sequencing sample was made of PBMCs. The receptor source for this set is a young man in good health and CMV-seronegative.

The V gene is TRBV30, the J gene TRBJ2-2; D is ambiguous. V shed 0 bases and J shed 8 bases, with 13 bases lying between them. The germline CDR1 and CDR2 sequences are GTSNPN and SVGIG (reference sequence). CDR3 size: 14 residues. The CDR3 sequence is CAWSVRLVRGELFF. CDR3 in DNA: TGTGCCTGGAGTGTAAGGCTAGTTCGGGGGGAGCTGTTTTTT.

The CDR3 coding sequence is TGTGCCAGTAGTATAGACAGGTGGAATGAAAAACTGTTTTTT. Translation: CASSIDRWNEKLFF. The J gene is TRBJ1-4, the V gene TRBV19; D ambiguous. Germline loops: CDR1 LNHDA, CDR2 SQIVND (reference sequence). CDR3 size: 14 residues. V shed 0 bases and J shed 5 bases, with 7 bases lying between them.

Points on this clone: Other DNA sequences of this sample code for an identical CDR3. The V gene is TRBV2, the J gene TRBJ1-1; weak D call: TRBD1 (6 bases). The CDR3 runs 15 residues. CDR1 and CDR2 from the germline V gene are SNHLY and FYNNEI. Trimming shortened V by 3 bases and J by 0 bases, and 11 bases separated the two germline ends. The CDR3 loop reads CASSDRGIMNTEAFF. The CDR3 region has the DNA TGTGCCAGCAGTGACAGGGGCATAATGAACACTGAAGCTTTCTTT.

The chain couples TRBV6-5 to TRBJ1-5; D not certain. Germline CDR1 and CDR2: MNHEY and SVGAGI. V lost 6 bases to trimming and J lost 6 bases, with 12 bases between them. There are 13 residues in the CDR3. The CDR3 sequence: CASRRNPVQPQHF. As DNA, the CDR3 is TGTGCCAGCAGACGCAACCCGGTTCAGCCCCAGCATTTT.

CDR3 sequence (DNA): TGTGCCAGCAGTATTCTTGGACTAGCGGGATCCTACGAGCAGTACTTC. It translates to CASSILGLAGSYEQYF. The J gene is TRBJ2-5, the V gene TRBV27, with 12 bases that match TRBD2. The J call may be in error: the DNA end matches TRBJ2-7 better. Germline V gene sequence: CDR1 MNHEY, CDR2 SMNVEV (reference sequence). This CDR3 comprises 16 residues.

V usage is TRBV5-1 and J usage is TRBJ2-7, with 11 positions matching TRBD1. The CDR3 extends over 16 amino acids. Germline CDR1 SGHRS, CDR2 YFSETQ. Unmatched junction bases numbered 10, after V lost 1 base and J lost 7 bases. The CDR3 here is CASSLPRGQGAEEQYF. Here the CDR3 DNA reads TGCGCCAGCAGCTTGCCAAGAGGACAGGGGGCAGAAGAGCAGTACTTC.

The genes are TRBV2 and TRBJ1-2; D ambiguous. Looked up from germline, CDR1 is SNHLY and CDR2 is FYNNEI. This CDR3 has 13 residues. Trimming removed 6 bases from V and 4 bases from J, with 12 bases in between. CDR3 sequence reads: CASRQEGTYGYTF. CDR3 sequence (DNA): TGTGCCAGCAGGCAGGAAGGAACCTATGGCTACACCTTC.

The rearrangement uses TRBV6-1 and TRBJ2-7, with TRBD1 identical over 9 bases. After removal of 1 base from V and 4 bases from J, the junction contained 5 bases not matched to a gene. CDR1 is MNHNS and CDR2 is SASEGT in the germline V gene. The CDR3 length is 15 residues. DNA of the CDR3: TGTGCCAGCAGTGAAGGGACAGGGGAAAGGTACGAGCAGTACTTC. Residues: CASSEGTGERYEQYF.

This rearrangement joins TRBV27 to TRBJ2-3, with TRBD1 matching 10 bases. J was trimmed by 5 bases and V by 4 bases; bases with no gene match: 6. Germline CDR1 MNHEY, CDR2 SMNVEV (reference sequence). The CDR3 sequence is 15 residues long. CDR3 amino acids: CASSYGQGEIDTQYF. The CDR3 DNA reads as TGTGCCAGCAGTTACGGACAGGGGGAGATAGATACGCAGTATTTT.

The J gene is TRBJ2-5, the V gene TRBV2; TRBD1 matches at 12 bases. Trimming at V came to 7 bases and at J to 7 bases, leaving 10 bases not matched to a gene. The germline V gene encodes CDR1 SNHLY and CDR2 FYNNEI. CDR3 length equals 15 residues. This CDR3 reads CASTGTGGARSTQYF. The CDR3 coding sequence is TGTGCCAGCACTGGGACAGGGGGCGCTCGGTCGACCCAGTACTTC.